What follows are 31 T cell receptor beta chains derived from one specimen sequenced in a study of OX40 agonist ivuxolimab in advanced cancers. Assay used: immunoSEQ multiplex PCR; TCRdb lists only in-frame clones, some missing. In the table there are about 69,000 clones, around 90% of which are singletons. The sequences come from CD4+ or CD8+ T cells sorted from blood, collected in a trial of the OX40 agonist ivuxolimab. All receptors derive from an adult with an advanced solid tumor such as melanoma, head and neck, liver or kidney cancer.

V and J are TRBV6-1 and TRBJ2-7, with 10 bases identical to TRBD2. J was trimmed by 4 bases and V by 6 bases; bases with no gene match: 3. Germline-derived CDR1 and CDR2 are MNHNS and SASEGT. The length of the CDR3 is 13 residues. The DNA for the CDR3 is TGTGCCAGCAGGACTAGCGGGTTGTACGAGCAGTACTTC. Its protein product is CASRTSGLYEQYF.

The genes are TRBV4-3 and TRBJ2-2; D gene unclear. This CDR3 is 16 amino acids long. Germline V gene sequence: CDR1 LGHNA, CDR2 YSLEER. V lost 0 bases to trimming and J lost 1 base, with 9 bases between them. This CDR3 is CASSQEVGGNTGELFF. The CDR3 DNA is TGCGCCAGCAGCCAAGAGGTTGGCGGGAACACCGGGGAGCTGTTTTTT.

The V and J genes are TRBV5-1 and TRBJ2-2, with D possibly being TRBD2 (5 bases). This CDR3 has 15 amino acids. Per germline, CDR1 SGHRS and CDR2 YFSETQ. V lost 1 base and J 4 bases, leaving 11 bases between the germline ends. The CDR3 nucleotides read TGCGCCAGCAGCTTGCTAGCTTTAAGCACCGGGGAGCTGTTTTTT. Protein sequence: CASSLLALSTGELFF.

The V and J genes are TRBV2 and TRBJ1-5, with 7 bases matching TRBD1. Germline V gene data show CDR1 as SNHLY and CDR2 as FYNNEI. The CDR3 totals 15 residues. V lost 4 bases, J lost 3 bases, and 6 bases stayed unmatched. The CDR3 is CASSGGRGHNQPQHF. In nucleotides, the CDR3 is TGTGCCAGCAGTGGTGGAAGGGGGCACAATCAGCCCCAGCATTTT.

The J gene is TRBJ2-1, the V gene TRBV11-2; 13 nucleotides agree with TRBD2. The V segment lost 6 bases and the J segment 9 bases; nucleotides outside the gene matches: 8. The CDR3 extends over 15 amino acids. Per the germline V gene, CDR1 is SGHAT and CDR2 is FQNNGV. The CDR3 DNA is TGTGCCAGCAGTATACTAGCGGGAGGGCCCAGTGAGCAGTTCTTC. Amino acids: CASSILAGGPSEQFF.

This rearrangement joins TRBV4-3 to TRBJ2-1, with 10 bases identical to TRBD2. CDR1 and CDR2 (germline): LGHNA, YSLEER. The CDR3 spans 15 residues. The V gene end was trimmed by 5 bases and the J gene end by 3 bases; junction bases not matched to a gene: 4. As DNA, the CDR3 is TGCGCCAGCAGCTACGGACTAGCGGTCTACAATGAGCAGTTCTTC. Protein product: CASSYGLAVYNEQFF.

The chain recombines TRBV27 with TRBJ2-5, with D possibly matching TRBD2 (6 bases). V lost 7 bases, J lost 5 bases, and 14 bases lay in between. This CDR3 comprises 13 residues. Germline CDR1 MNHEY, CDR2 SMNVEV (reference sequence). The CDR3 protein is CASTSVAGETQYF. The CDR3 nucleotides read TGTGCCAGCACAAGCGTGGCGGGGGAGACCCAGTACTTC.

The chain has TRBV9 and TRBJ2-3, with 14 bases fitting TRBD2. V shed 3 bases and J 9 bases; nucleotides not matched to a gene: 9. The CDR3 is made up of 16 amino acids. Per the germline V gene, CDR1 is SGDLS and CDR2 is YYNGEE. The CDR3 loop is CASSEGLAGVQRTQYF. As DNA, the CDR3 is TGTGCCAGCAGCGAGGGACTAGCGGGGGTGCAAAGAACGCAGTATTTT. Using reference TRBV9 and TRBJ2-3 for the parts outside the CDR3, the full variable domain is DSGVTQTPKHLITATGQRVTLRCSPRSGDLSVYWYQQSLDQGLQFLIQYYNGEERAKGNILERFSAQQFPDLHSELNLSSLELGDSALYFCASSEGLAGVQRTQYFGPGTRLTVL.

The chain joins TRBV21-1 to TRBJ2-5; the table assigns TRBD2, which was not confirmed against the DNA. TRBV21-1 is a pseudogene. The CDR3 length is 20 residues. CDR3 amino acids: CASSNDGRSKEGRPGKTQYF. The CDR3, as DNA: TGTGCCAGCAGCAACGACGGGAGGTCTAAGGAGGGCAGACCGGGAAAGACCCAGTACTTC.

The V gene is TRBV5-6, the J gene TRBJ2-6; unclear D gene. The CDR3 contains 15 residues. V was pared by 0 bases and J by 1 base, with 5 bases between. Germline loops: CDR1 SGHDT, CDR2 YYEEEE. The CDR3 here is CASSLVLSGANVLTF. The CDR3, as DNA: TGTGCCAGCAGCTTGGTACTGTCTGGGGCCAACGTCCTGACTTTC.

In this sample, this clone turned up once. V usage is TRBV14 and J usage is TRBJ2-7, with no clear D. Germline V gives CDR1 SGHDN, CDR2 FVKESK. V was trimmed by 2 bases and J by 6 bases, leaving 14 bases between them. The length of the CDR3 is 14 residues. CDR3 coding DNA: TGTGCCAGCAGCCAACCGGGTCTCATATTCGAGCAGTACTTC. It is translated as CASSQPGLIFEQYF. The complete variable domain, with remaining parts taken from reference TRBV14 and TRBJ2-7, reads EAGVTQFPSHSVIEKGQTVTLRCDPISGHDNLYWYRRVMGKEIKFLLHFVKESKQDESGMPNNRFLAERTGGTYSTLKVQPAELEDSGVYFCASSQPGLIFEQYFGPGTRLTVT.

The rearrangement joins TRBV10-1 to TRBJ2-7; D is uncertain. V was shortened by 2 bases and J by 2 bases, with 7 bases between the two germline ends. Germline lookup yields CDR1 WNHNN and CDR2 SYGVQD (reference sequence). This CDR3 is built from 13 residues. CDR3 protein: CASSERIPYEQYF. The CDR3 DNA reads TGCGCCAGCAGTGAGAGGATTCCCTACGAGCAGTACTTC.

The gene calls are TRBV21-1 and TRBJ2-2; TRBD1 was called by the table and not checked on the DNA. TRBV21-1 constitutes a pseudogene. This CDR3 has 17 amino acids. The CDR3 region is CASSNSQGVANTGELFF. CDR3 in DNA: TGTGCCAGCAGCAATAGTCAGGGGGTTGCGAACACCGGGGAGCTGTTTTTT.

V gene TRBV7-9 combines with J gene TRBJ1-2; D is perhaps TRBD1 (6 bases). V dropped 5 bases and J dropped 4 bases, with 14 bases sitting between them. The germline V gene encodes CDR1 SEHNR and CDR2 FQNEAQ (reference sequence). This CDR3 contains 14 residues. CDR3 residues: CASSPRGQPYGYTF. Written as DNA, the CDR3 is TGTGCCAGCAGCCCAAGAGGACAGCCCTATGGCTACACCTTC.

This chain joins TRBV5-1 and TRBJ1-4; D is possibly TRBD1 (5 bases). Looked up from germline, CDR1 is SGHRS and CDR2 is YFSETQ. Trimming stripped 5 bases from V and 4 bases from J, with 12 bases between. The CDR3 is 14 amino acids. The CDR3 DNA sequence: TGCGCCAGCAGGTCAGGGTATTTTAATGAAAAACTGTTTTTT. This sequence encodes CASRSGYFNEKLFF.

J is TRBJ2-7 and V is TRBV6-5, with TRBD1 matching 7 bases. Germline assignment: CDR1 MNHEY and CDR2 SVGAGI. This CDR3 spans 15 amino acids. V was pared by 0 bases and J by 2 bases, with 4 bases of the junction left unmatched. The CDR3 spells CASSYSKGGTYEQYF. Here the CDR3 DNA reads TGTGCCAGCAGTTACTCGAAAGGGGGCACCTACGAGCAGTACTTC.

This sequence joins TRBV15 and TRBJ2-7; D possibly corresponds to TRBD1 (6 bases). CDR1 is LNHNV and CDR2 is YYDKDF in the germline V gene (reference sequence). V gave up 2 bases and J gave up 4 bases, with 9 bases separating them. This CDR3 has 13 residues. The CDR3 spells CATSRPQGYEQYF. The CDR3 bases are TGTGCCACCAGCAGACCTCAGGGGTACGAGCAGTACTTC.

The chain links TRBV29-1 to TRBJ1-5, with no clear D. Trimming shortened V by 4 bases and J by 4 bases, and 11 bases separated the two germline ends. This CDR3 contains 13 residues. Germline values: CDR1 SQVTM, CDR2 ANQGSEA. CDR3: CSVGQSQNQPQHF. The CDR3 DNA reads TGCAGCGTTGGACAAAGCCAGAATCAGCCCCAGCATTTT.

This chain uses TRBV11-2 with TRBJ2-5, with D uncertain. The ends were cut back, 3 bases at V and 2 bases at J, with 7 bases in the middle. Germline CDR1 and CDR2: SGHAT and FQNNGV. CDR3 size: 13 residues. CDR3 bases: TGTGCCAGCAGCTTTTCCAAGCAAGAGACCCAGTACTTC. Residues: CASSFSKQETQYF.

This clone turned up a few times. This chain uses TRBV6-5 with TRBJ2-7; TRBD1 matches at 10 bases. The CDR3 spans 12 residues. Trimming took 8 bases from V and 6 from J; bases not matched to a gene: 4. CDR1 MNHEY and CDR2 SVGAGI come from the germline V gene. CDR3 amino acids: CASADRGFEQYF. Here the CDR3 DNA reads TGTGCCAGCGCGGACAGGGGGTTCGAGCAGTACTTC.

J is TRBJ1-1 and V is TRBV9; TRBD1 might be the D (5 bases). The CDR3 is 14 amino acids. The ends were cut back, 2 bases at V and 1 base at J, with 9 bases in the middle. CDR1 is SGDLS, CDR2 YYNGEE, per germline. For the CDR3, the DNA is TGTGCCAGCAGCGTGCGAGGGGAGAACACTGAAGCTTTCTTT. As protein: CASSVRGENTEAFF.

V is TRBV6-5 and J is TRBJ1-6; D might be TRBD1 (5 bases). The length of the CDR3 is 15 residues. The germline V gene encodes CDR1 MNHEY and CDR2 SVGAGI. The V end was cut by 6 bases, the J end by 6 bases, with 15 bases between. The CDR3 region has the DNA TGTGCCAGCAGCACCTCCGAGACAGCTAATTCACCCCTCCACTTT. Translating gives CASSTSETANSPLHF.

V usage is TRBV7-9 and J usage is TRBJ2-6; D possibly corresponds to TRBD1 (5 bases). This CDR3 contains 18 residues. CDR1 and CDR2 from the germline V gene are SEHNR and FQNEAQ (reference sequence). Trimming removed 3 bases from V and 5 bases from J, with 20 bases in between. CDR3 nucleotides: TGTGCCAGCAGCTTTAAAACAGGTCCACAAGCTTGGGCCAACGTCCTGACTTTC. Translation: CASSFKTGPQAWANVLTF.

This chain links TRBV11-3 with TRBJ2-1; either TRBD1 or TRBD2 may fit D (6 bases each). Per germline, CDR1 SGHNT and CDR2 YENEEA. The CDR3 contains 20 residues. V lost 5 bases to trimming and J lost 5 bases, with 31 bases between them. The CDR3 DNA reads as TGTGCCAGCAGCCCGGGGGCCGGGACTTCCTCAGAATTGAAAAACAATGAGCAGTTCTTC. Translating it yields CASSPGAGTSSELKNNEQFF. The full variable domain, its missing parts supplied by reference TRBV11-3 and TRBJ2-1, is EAGVVQSPRYKIIEKKQPVAFWCNPISGHNTLYWYLQNLGQGPELLIRYENEEAVDDSQLPKDRFSAERLKGVDSTLKIQPAELGDSAVYLCASSPGAGTSSELKNNEQFFGPGTRLTVL.

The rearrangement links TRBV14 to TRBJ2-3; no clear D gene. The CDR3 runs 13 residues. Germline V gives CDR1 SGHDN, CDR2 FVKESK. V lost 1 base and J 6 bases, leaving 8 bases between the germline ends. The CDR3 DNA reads TGTGCCAGCAGCCAAGTTTTACGGGATACGCAGTATTTT. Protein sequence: CASSQVLRDTQYF.

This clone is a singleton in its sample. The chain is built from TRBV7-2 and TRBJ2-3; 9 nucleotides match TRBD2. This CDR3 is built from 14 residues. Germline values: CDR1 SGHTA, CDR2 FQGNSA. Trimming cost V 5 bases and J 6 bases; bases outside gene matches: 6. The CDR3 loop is CASSKGLAADTQYF. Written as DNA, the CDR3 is TGTGCCAGCAGCAAGGGACTAGCCGCTGATACGCAGTATTTT.

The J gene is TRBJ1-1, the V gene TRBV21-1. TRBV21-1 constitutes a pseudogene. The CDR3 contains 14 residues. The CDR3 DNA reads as TGTGCCAGCAGCACCCTAAAGGGGAACACTGAAGCTTTCTTT. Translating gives CASSTLKGNTEAFF.

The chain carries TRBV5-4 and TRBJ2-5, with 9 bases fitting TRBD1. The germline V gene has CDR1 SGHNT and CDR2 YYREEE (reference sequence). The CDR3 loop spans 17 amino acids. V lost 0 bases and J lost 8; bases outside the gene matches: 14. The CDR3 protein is CASSLGTGAGATKTQYF. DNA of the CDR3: TGTGCCAGCAGCTTGGGGACAGGGGCCGGGGCCACCAAAACCCAGTACTTC.

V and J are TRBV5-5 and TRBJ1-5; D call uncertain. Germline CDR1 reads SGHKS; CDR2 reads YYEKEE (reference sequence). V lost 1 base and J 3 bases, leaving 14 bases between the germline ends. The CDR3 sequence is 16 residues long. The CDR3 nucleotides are TGTGCCAGCAGCTTGTTTCTGTCCGGCCTCAATCAGCCCCAGCATTTT. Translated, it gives CASSLFLSGLNQPQHF. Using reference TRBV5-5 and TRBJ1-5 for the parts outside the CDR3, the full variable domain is DAGVTQSPTHLIKTRGQQVTLRCSPISGHKSVSWYQQVLGQGPQFIFQYYEKEERGRGNFPDRFSARQFPNYSSELNVNALLLGDSALYLCASSLFLSGLNQPQHFGDGTRLSIL.

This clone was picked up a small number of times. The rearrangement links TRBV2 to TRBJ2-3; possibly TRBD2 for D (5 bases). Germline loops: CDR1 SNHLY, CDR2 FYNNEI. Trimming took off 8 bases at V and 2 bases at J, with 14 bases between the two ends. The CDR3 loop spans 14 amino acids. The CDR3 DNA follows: TGTGCCAGCCTTATCGAGGGCCTCACAGATACGCAGTATTTT. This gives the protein CASLIEGLTDTQYF. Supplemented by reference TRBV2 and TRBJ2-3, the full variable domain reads EPEVTQTPSHQVTQMGQEVILRCVPISNHLYFYWYRQILGQKVEFLVSFYNNEISEKSEIFDDQFSVERPDGSNFTLKIRSTKLEDSAMYFCASLIEGLTDTQYFGPGTRLTVL.

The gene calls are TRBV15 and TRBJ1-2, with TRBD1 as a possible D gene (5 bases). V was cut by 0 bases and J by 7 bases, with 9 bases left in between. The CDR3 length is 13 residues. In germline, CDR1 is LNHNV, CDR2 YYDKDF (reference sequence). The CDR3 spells CATSRDVQVGYTF. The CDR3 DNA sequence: TGTGCCACCAGCAGAGATGTACAGGTTGGCTACACCTTC.